This TCR beta chain was captured in a study of response to subunit inactivated influenza vaccine. TCRdb reprocessed the RT-PCR reads via MiXCR and lists one record per CDR3 protein. The profile shows about 540,000 distinct CDR3 sequences, approximately 22% of them singletons. Trimming cost V 0 bases and J 0 bases, with 8 bases left between them. The CDR3 is made up of 16 amino acids. Per germline, CDR1 MNHEY and CDR2 SVGAGI. This sample was shared with a second study, whose subject was T cells expressing NK-cell markers. That investigation notes: cDNA encoding TCR beta was synthesized via 5'RACE template switching incorporating UMIs.

V is TRBV6-5 and J is TRBJ1-4; D is undetermined. The specimen comprised CD4+ T cells sorted from PBMCs, sampled about 11 days after vaccination. The origin of this receptor is a man in his fifties or sixties who received an inactivated influenza vaccine. The CDR3: CASSYSKIATNEKLFF. The DNA for the CDR3 is TGTGCCAGCAGTTACTCAAAGATTGCAACTAATGAAAAACTGTTTTTT.